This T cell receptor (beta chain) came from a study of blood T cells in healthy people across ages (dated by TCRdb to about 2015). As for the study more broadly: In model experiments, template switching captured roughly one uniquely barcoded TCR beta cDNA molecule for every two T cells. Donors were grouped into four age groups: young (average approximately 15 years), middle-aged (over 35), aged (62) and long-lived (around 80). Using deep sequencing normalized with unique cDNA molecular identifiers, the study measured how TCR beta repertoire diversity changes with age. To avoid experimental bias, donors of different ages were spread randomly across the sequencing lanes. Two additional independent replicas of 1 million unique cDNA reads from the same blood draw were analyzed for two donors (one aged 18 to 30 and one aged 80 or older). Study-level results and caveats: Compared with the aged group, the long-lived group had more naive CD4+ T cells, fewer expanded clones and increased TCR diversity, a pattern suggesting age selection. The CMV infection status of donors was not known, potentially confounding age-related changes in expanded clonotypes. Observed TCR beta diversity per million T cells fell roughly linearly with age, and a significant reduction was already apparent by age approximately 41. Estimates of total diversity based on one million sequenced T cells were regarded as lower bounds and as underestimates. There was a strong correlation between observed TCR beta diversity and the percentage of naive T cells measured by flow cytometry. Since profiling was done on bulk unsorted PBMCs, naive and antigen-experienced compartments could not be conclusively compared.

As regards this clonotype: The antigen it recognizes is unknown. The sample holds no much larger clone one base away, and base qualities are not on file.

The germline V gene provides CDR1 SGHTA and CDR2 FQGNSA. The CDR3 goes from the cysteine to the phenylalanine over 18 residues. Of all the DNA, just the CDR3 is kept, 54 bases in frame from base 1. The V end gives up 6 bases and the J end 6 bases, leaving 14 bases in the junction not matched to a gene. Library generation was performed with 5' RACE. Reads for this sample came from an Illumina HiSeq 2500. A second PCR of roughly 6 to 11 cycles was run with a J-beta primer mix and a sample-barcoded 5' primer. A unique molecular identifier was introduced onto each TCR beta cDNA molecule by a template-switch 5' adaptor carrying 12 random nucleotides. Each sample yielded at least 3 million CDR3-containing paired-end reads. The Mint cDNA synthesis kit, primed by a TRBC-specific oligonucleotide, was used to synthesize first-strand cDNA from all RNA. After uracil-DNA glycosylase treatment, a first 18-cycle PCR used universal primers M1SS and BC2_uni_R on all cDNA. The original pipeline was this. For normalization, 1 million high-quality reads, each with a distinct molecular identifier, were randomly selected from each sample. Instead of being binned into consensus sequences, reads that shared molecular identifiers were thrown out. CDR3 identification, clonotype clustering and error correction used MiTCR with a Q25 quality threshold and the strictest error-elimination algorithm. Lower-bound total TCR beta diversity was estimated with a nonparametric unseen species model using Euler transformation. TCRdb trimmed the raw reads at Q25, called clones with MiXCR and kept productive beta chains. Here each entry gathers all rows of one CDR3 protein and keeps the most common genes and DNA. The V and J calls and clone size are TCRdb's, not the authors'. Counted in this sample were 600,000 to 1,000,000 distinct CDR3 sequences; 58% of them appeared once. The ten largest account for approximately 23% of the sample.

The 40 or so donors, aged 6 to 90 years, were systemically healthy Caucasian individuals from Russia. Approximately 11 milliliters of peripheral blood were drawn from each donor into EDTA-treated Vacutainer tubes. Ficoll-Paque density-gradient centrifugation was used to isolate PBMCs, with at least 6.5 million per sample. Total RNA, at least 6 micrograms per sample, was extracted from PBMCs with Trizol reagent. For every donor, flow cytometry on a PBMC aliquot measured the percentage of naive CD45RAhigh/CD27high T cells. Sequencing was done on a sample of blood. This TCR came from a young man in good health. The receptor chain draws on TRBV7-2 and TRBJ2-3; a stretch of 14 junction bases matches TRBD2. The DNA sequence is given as TGTGCCAGCAGTTCTCACCCGGGACTAGCGGGAGTGGTGGATACGCAGTATTTT. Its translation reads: CASSSHPGLAGVVDTQYF.